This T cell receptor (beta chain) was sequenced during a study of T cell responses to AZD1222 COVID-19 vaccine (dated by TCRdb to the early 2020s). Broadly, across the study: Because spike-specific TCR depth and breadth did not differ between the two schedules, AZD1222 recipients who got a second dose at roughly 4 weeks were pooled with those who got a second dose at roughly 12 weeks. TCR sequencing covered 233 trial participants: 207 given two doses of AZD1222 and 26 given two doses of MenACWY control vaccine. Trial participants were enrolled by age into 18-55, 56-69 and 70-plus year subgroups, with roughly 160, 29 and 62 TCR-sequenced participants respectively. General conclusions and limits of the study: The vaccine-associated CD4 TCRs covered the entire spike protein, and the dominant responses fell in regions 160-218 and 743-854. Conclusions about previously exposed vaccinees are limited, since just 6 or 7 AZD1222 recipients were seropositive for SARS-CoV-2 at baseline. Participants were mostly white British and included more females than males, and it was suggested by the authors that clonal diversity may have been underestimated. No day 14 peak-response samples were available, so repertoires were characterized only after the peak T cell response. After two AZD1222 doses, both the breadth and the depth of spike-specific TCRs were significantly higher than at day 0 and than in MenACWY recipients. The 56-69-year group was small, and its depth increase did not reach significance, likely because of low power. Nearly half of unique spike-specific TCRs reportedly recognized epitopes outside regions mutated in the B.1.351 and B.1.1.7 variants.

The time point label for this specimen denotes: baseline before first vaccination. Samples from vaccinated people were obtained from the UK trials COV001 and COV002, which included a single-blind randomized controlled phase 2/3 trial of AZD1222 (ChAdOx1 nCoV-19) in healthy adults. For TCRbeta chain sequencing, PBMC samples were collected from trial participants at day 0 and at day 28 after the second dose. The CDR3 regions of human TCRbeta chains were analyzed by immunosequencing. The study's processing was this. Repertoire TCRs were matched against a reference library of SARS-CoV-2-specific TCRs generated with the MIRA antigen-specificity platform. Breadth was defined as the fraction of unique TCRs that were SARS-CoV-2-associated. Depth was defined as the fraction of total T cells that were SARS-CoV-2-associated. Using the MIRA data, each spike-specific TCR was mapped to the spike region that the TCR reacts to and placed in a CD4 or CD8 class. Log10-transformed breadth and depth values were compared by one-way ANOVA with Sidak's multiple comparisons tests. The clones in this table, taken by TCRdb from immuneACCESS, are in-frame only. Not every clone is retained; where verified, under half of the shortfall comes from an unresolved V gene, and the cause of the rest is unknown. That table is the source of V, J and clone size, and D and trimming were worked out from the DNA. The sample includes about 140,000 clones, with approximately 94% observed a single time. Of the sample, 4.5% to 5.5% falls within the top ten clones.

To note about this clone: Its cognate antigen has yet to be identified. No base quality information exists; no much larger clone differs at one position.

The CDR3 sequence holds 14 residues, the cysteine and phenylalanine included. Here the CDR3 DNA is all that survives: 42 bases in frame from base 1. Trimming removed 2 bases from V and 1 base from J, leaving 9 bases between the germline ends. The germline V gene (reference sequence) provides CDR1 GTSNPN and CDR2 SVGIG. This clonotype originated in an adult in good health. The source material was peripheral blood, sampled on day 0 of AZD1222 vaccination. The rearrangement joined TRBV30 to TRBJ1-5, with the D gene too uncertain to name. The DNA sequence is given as TGTGCCTGGAGTATTCGGTCGAGCAATCAGCCCCAGCATTTT. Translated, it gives CAWSIRSSNQPQHF.